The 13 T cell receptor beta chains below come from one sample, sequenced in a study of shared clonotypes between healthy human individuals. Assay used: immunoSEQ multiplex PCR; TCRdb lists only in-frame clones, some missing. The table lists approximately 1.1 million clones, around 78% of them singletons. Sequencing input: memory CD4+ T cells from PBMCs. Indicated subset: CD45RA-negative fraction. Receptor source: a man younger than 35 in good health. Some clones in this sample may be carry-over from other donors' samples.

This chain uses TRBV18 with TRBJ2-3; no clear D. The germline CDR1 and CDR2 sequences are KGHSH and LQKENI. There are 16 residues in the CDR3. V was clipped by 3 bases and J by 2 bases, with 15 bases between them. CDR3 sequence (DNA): TGTGCCAGCTCACCTGTCTCCGGCCCGACCACAGATACGCAGTATTTT. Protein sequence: CASSPVSGPTTDTQYF.

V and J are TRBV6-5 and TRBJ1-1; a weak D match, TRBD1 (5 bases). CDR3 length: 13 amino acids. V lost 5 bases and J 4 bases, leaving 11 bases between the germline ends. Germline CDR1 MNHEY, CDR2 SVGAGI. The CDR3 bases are TGTGCCAGCAGTAGGCAGAGGGGCACTGAAGCTTTCTTT. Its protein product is CASSRQRGTEAFF.

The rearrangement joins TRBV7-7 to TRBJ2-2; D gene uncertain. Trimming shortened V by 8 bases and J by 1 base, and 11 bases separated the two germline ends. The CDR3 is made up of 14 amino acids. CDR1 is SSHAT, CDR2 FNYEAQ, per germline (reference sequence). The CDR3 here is CASSPRRNTGELFF. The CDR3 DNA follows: TGTGCCAGCTCCCCCAGGAGGAACACCGGGGAGCTGTTTTTT.

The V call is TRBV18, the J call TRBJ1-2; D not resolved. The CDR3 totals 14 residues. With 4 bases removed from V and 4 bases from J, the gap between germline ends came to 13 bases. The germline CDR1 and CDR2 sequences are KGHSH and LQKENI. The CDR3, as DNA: TGTGCCAGCTCACAGACCCCAGAGCCCTATGGCTACACCTTC. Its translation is CASSQTPEPYGYTF.

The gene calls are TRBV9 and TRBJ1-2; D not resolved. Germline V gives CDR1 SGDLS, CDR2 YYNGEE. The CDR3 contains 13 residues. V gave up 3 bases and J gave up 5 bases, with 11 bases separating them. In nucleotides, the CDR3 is TGTGCCAGCAGCGAGCATATAGGATATGGCTACACCTTC. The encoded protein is CASSEHIGYGYTF.

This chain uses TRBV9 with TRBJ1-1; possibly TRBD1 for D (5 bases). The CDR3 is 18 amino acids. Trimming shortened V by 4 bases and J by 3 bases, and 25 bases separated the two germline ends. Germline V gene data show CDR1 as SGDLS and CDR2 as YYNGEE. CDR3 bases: TGTGCCAGCAGCACAAGTCCGCAGGGACCGACAAGGGACACTGAAGCTTTCTTT. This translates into CASSTSPQGPTRDTEAFF.

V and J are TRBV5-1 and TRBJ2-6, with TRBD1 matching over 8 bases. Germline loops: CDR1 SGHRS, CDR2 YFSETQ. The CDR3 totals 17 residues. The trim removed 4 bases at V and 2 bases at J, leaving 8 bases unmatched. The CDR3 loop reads CASSLSTGGTGANVLTF. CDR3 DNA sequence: TGCGCCAGCAGCCTCTCTACAGGGGGAACTGGGGCCAACGTCCTGACTTTC.

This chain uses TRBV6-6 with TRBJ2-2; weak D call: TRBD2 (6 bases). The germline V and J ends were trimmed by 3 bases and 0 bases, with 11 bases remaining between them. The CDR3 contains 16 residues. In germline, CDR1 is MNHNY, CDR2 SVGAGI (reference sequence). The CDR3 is CASSYAGTANTGELFF. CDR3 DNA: TGTGCCAGCAGTTATGCCGGGACTGCGAACACCGGGGAGCTGTTTTTT.

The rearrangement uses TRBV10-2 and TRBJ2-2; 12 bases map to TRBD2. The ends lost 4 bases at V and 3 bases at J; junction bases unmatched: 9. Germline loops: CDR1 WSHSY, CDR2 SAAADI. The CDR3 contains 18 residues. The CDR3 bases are TGCGCCAGCAGTGGGCTAGCGGGAGGGCCTCGGGACACCGGGGAGCTGTTTTTT. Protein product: CASSGLAGGPRDTGELFF.

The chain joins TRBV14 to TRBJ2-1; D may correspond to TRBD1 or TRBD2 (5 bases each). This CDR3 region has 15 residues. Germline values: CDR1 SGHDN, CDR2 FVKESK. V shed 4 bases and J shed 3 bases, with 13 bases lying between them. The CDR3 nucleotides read TGTGCCAGCAGCCTAAGAGGGGTCGGCTACAATGAGCAGTTCTTC. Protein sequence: CASSLRGVGYNEQFF.

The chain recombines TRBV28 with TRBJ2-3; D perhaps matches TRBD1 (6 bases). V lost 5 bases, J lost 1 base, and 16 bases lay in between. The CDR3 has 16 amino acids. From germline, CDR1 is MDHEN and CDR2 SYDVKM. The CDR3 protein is CASSQQGRPGTDTQYF. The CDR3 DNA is TGTGCCAGCAGTCAACAGGGAAGGCCGGGCACAGATACGCAGTATTTT.

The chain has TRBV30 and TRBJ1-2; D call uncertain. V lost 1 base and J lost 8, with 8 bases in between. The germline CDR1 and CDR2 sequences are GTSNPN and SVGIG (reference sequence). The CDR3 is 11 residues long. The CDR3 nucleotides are TGTGCCTGGAGTGCGGGAGGAGGCTACACCTTC. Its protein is CAWSAGGGYTF.

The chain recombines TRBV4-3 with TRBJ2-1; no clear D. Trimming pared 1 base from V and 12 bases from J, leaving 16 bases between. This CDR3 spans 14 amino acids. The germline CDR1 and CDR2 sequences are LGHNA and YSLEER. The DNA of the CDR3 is TGCGCCAGCAGCCAAGTTTCGGGCGAACCGAGGCAGTTCTTC. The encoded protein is CASSQVSGEPRQFF.